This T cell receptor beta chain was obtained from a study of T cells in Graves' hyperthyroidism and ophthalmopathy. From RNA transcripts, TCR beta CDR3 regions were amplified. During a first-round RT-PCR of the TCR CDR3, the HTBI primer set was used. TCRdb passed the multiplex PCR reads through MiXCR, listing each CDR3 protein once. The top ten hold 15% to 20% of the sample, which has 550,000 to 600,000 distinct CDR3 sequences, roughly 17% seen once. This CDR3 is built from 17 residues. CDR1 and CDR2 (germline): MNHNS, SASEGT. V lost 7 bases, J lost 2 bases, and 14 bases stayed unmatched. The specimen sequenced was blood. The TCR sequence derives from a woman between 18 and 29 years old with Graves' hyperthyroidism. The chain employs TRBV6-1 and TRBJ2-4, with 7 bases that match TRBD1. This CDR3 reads CASTTRQGVLTKNIQYF. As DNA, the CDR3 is TGTGCCAGCACCACTCGACAGGGTGTGTTGACCAAAAACATTCAGTACTTC.